This entry concerns a single T cell receptor (beta chain). Its antigen remains unknown. The study profiled TCR beta VDJ and CDR3 using genomic DNA as template. One entry per CDR3 protein, called by TCRdb with MiXCR from the reads. This table has under 500,000 distinct CDR3 sequences, about a third appearing once. These data belong to a study of CD8+CD57+ T cells in acquired aplastic anemia. V shed 5 bases and J 7 bases; nucleotides not matched to a gene: 13. Germline V gene lookup returns CDR1 SNHLY and CDR2 FYNNEI. This CDR3 contains 16 residues. All patients picked for sequencing had shown, by flow cytometry, an expansion of CD8+CD57+ cells. Severe acquired aplastic anemia was present in every patient. Study-level results: Patients and controls were not found to differ significantly in CD8+ Simpson's diversity.

Sequences were obtained from sorted CD4+, CD8+, or CD8+CD57+ T cells (not recorded which) from PBMCs. This sequence joins TRBV2 and TRBJ1-4; 7 nucleotides align to TRBD1. The clonotype was recovered from a human donor with aplastic anemia. CDR3 sequence reads: CASSRLTGTVSEKLFF. CDR3 DNA: TGTGCCAGCAGTCGATTGACCGGGACAGTCTCTGAAAAACTGTTTTTT. The entire variable domain, with the rest obtained from reference TRBV2 and TRBJ1-4, is as follows: EPEVTQTPSHQVTQMGQEVILRCVPISNHLYFYWYRQILGQKVEFLVSFYNNEISEKSEIFDDQFSVERPDGSNFTLKIRSTKLEDSAMYFCASSRLTGTVSEKLFFGSGTQLSVL.